Shown below are 19 T cell receptor beta chains from a single sample sequenced in a study of Graves' ophthalmopathy and Graves' hyperthyroidism. RNA transcripts served as template for amplifying TCR beta CDR3 sequences. The workflow started with a first-round RT-PCR run with HTBI primers and then moved on to a second-round multiplex PCR. TCRdb reprocessed the multiplex PCR reads via MiXCR and lists one record per CDR3 protein. This table holds about 210,000 distinct CDR3 sequences, around 30% found once. Material: peripheral blood. All receptors derive from a man aged 45-65 years with Graves' ophthalmopathy.

Ten or more counts support this clonotype. The chain recombines TRBV20-1 with TRBJ2-2; TRBD2 agrees at 7 bases. From germline, CDR1 is DFQATT and CDR2 SNEGSKA (reference sequence). The CDR3 contains 15 residues. The V gene end was trimmed by 2 bases and the J gene end by 2 bases; junction bases not matched to a gene: 5. The DNA of the CDR3 is TGCAGTGCTAGACAGGCTAGCGGAAACACCGGGGAGCTGTTTTTT. Its protein product is CSARQASGNTGELFF.

This clonotype was observed many times. J is TRBJ2-5 and V is TRBV4-3, with TRBD2 matching over 9 bases. Losses at the gene ends were 2 bases for V and 4 bases for J; bases not matched to a gene: 5. CDR3 length: 15 residues. Looked up from germline, CDR1 is LGHNA and CDR2 is YSLEER. The chain's CDR3 is CASSQWAGGGETQYF. For the CDR3, the DNA is TGCGCCAGCAGCCAATGGGCGGGAGGGGGAGAGACCCAGTACTTC.

V usage is TRBV19 and J usage is TRBJ1-3, with no clear D. Looked up from germline, CDR1 is LNHDA and CDR2 is SQIVND (reference sequence). This CDR3 contains 13 residues. V gave up 0 bases and J gave up 6 bases, with 6 bases separating them. The CDR3 loop reads CASSIDWQNTIYF. CDR3 sequence (DNA): TGTGCCAGTAGTATAGATTGGCAAAACACCATATATTTT.

This clonotype appeared many times. The gene calls are TRBV27 and TRBJ2-3; D perhaps matches TRBD2 (6 bases). The V end was cut by 6 bases, the J end by 6 bases, with 19 bases between. Germline CDR1 and CDR2: MNHEY and SMNVEV (reference sequence). The length of the CDR3 is 15 residues. CDR3 coding DNA: TGTGCCAGCAGAGTCCCTGGCCTAGCGAAGGATACGCAGTATTTT. This gives the protein CASRVPGLAKDTQYF.

This clonotype was seen ten or more times. V gene TRBV7-9 combines with J gene TRBJ1-5; 8 nucleotides align to TRBD1. The germline CDR1 and CDR2 sequences are SEHNR and FQNEAQ (reference sequence). CDR3 length: 14 residues. Losses at the gene ends were 5 bases for V and 4 bases for J; bases not matched to a gene: 4. In DNA, the CDR3 is TGTGCCAGCAGCCTACAGGGGGGAAATCAGCCCCAGCATTTT. Protein: CASSLQGGNQPQHF. Supplemented by reference TRBV7-9 and TRBJ1-5, the full variable domain reads DTGVSQNPRHKITKRGQNVTFRCDPISEHNRLYWYRQTLGQGPEFLTYFQNEAQLEKSRLLSDRFSAERPKGSFSTLEIQRTEQGDSAMYLCASSLQGGNQPQHFGDGTRLSIL.

This clonotype was counted at least ten times. The genes are TRBV20-1 and TRBJ2-5; 7 nucleotides line up with TRBD2. CDR1 and CDR2 from the germline V gene are DFQATT and SNEGSKA (reference sequence). The ends lost 1 base at V and 7 bases at J; junction bases unmatched: 9. The CDR3 sequence is 14 residues long. Here the CDR3 reads CSARGLVGGMTQYF. The CDR3 nucleotides are TGCAGTGCTAGAGGACTAGTGGGAGGGATGACCCAGTACTTC.

This clonotype showed up many times. The chain combines TRBV6-2 or TRBV6-3 with TRBJ2-4, with no clear D. The CDR3 length is 17 residues. Germline CDR1 MNHEY, CDR2 SVGEGT. V lost 4 bases and J lost 0, with 16 bases in between. The CDR3 nucleotides are TGTGCCAGCAGTTTTCCGTCTCATTTATCAGCCAAAAACATTCAGTACTTC. Translated, it gives CASSFPSHLSAKNIQYF.

The chain joins TRBV13 to TRBJ2-5; 8 bases line up with TRBD2. The V gene's germline CDR1 is PRHDT and CDR2 FYEKMQ (reference sequence). CDR3 size: 15 residues. Trimming at V came to 3 bases and at J to 1 base, leaving 4 bases not matched to a gene. The CDR3 nucleotides read TGTGCCAGCAGCTTTAAGACTAGCGTCCAAGAGACCCAGTACTTC. Translation gives CASSFKTSVQETQYF.

V gene TRBV20-1 combines with J gene TRBJ2-4; 8 bases match TRBD2. CDR1 is DFQATT, CDR2 SNEGSKA, per germline (reference sequence). The CDR3 has 11 amino acids. J lost 12 bases, V lost 6 bases, and 7 bases had no gene match. For the CDR3, the DNA is TGCAGTGCGGGACTAGTGGGGGCTCAGTACTTC. This encodes CSAGLVGAQYF.

The chain has TRBV20-1 and TRBJ1-5, with TRBD1 as a possible D gene (6 bases). CDR3 size: 14 residues. The germline CDR1 and CDR2 sequences are DFQATT and SNEGSKA (reference sequence). Trimming stripped 7 bases from V and 0 bases from J, with 13 bases between. The CDR3 loop reads CSVIGQHSNQPQHF. In DNA form, the CDR3 reads TGCAGTGTTATAGGACAGCATAGCAATCAGCCCCAGCATTTT.

This clonotype was seen at least ten times. The CDR3 coding sequence is TGCAGCGCAGACAGGGCCCCGATAGCCAAAAACATTCAGTACTTC. Its translation is CSADRAPIAKNIQYF. The chain joins TRBV29-1 to TRBJ2-4; TRBD1 matches at 7 bases. The germline V gene encodes CDR1 SQVTM and CDR2 ANQGSEA. V dropped 7 bases and J dropped 0; count of bases not matched to a gene: 9. This CDR3 is 15 amino acids long.

The rearrangement uses TRBV11-2 and TRBJ2-7; 8 bases line up with TRBD1. This CDR3 region has 15 residues. In germline, CDR1 is SGHAT, CDR2 FQNNGV. After removal of 6 bases from V and 3 bases from J, the junction contained 10 bases not matched to a gene. CDR3 nucleotides: TGTGCCAGCAGTTTGAACCGGGACAGGCACTACGAGCAGTACTTC. This translates into CASSLNRDRHYEQYF.

The chain recombines TRBV6-1 with TRBJ1-1; D unclear. CDR1 and CDR2 (germline): MNHNS, SASEGT. The ends were cut back, 10 bases at V and 4 bases at J, with 10 bases in the middle. The CDR3 is made up of 11 amino acids. CDR3 protein: CATVWGTEAFF. CDR3 DNA sequence: TGTGCCACCGTATGGGGCACTGAAGCTTTCTTT.

This clonotype was found many times. The V gene is TRBV30, the J gene TRBJ1-2, with 7 bases aligning to TRBD1. V lost 3 bases, J lost 6 bases, and 7 bases stayed unmatched. From germline, CDR1 is GTSNPN and CDR2 SVGIG (reference sequence). This CDR3 contains 13 residues. The chain's CDR3 is CAWRPGTADGYTF. DNA of the CDR3: TGTGCCTGGAGACCGGGGACAGCGGATGGCTACACCTTC. The complete variable domain, with remaining parts taken from reference TRBV30 and TRBJ1-2, reads SQTIHQWPATLVQPVGSPLSLECTVEGTSNPNLYWYRQAAGRGLQLLFYSVGIGQISSEVPQNLSASRPQDRQFILSSKKLLLSDSGFYLCAWRPGTADGYTFGSGTRLTVV.

This clonotype has only a few counts. One end of the junction does not line up with germline, which may come from a read error. The chain recombines TRBV4-1 with TRBJ1-5; the match to TRBD1 covers 8 bases. Germline V lookup: CDR1 MGHRA, CDR2 YSYEKL. The CDR3 is 16 residues long. The CDR3 spells CTSSQRTGISNQPQHF. The CDR3 DNA reads as TGCACCAGCAGCCAACGGACAGGGATTAGCAATCAGCCCCAGCATTTT.

This chain uses TRBV30 with TRBJ2-2, with a possible D match to TRBD1 (5 bases). This CDR3 comprises 17 residues. Germline V CDR1 and CDR2: GTSNPN, SVGIG (reference sequence). V lost 0 bases, J lost 1 base, and 15 bases lay in between. CDR3 region: CAWSVRGSYLNTGELFF. Here the CDR3 DNA reads TGTGCCTGGAGTGTAAGGGGTTCCTACCTGAACACCGGGGAGCTGTTTTTT.

In its sample, this clonotype was seen many times. The genes are TRBV7-9 and TRBJ2-7; D gene unclear. The CDR3 consists of 13 residues. CDR1 SEHNR and CDR2 FQNEAQ come from the germline V gene (reference sequence). Trimming pared 1 base from V and 3 bases from J, leaving 7 bases between. In nucleotides, the CDR3 is TGTGCCAGCAGCTTAGACGGCGGCTACGAGCAGTACTTC. Amino acids: CASSLDGGYEQYF.

J is TRBJ2-5 and V is TRBV7-8; D possibly corresponds to TRBD2 (5 bases). V was trimmed by 7 bases and J by 1 base, leaving 16 bases between them. Germline CDR1 SGHVS, CDR2 FQNEAQ. This CDR3 contains 15 residues. The CDR3 DNA sequence: TGTGCCAGCACCAAGAGGGCGCAGACCCAAGAGACCCAGTACTTC. It yields the protein CASTKRAQTQETQYF.

Ten or more counts support this clonotype. The V and J genes are TRBV19 and TRBJ1-2; 9 nucleotides line up with TRBD1. This CDR3 region has 15 residues. The J segment lost 2 bases and the V segment lost 9 bases, leaving 10 bases of the junction unmatched. Germline-derived CDR1 and CDR2 are LNHDA and SQIVND (reference sequence). CDR3 bases: TGTGCCAGCTGGGCCCCCGGGACAGGGAACTATGGCTACACCTTC. Translation gives CASWAPGTGNYGYTF.